A selection of T cell receptor beta chains follows, all from one sample in a study of blood T cell repertoires in COVID-19. This table comes from immunoSEQ multiplex PCR, and its TCRdb copy is limited to in-frame clones, with some not included. The table shows about 110,000 clones, with approximately 82% occurring only once. The sequencing input was peripheral blood. All receptors come from a woman at least 80 years old with acute or convalescent COVID-19. CDR3s include the opening cysteine and the closing phenylalanine or tryptophan. D genes are given only for firm matches. Rows may omit the clone size; those that give it use once, few, many or a size class.

TRBD2	.	TRBV4-1	TRBJ2-2	CASSPGLAANTGELFF	TGCGCCAGCAGCCCGGGACTAGCGGCGAACACCGGGGAGCTGTTTTTT
.	.	TRBV6-4	TRBJ1-3	CASSDQSGSHGNTIYF	TGTGCCAGCAGTGACCAATCAGGGTCCCACGGAAACACCATATATTTT
.	.	TRBV10-3	TRBJ1-1	CAAGQPRTEAFF	TGTGCCGCCGGACAGCCAAGAACTGAAGCTTTCTTT
.	.	TRBV29-1	TRBJ2-2	CSVRSYTGELFF	TGCAGCGTACGGTCGTACACCGGGGAGCTGTTTTTT
.	few	TRBV2	TRBJ2-2	CASTPEGLTGELFF	TGTGCCAGCACACCGGAGGGGCTCACCGGGGAGCTGTTTTTT
.	few	TRBV29-1	TRBJ2-3	CSVTVTSTDTQYF	TGCAGCGTGACAGTTACTAGCACAGATACGCAGTATTTT
.	.	TRBV7-2	TRBJ2-5	CASSFDRLETQYF	TGTGCCAGCAGCTTTGACAGGTTGGAGACCCAGTACTTC
TRBD2	.	TRBV29-1	TRBJ2-1	CAYGGFDEQFF	TGCGCTTACGGGGGGTTTGATGAGCAGTTCTTC
.	.	TRBV11-1	TRBJ2-3	CASSLDQSSTDTQYF	TGTGCCAGCAGCTTAGATCAGTCTAGCACAGATACGCAGTATTTT
.	.	TRBV3-1/TRBV3-2	TRBJ2-2	CASSLQDLGELFF	TGTGCCAGCAGCCTACAAGACTTGGGGGAGCTGTTTTTT
.	.	TRBV6-6	TRBJ1-6	CASRKQGNNSPLHF	TGTGCCAGCAGAAAACAGGGTAATAATTCACCCCTCCACTTT
TRBD1	.	TRBV5-4	TRBJ1-1	CASSLQGANTEAFF	TGTGCCAGCAGCTTGCAGGGGGCGAACACTGAAGCTTTCTTT
.	.	TRBV19	TRBJ2-6	CASHEGVEANVLTF	TGTGCCAGTCACGAGGGGGTTGAGGCCAACGTCCTGACTTTC
.	.	TRBV5-1	TRBJ2-2	CASSFGGGTGELFF	TGCGCCAGCAGCTTTGGCGGCGGCACCGGGGAGCTGTTTTTT
TRBD1	.	TRBV27	TRBJ2-7	CASSPRTGSPWDEQYF	TGTGCCAGCAGTCCCCGGACAGGGTCGCCGTGGGACGAGCAGTACTTC